A selection of T cell receptor beta chains follows, all from one sample in a study of blood T cell repertoires in COVID-19. The method was immunoSEQ multiplex PCR; TCRdb's version includes in-frame clones alone and lacks a portion of them. This repertoire shows 95,000 or so clones, about 84% found once; its top ten account for 24%. The sample comprised peripheral blood. These TCRs come from a human donor in a cohort sampled during active COVID-19. Both conserved end residues are part of each CDR3. Fields, in order: V gene, D gene, J gene, clone size, CDR3 protein, CDR3 DNA. The D gene is left open where the match is weak. Where a row states a size, it is once, few, many or the class of an expanded clone; other rows omit it.

>TRBV19|NA|TRBJ1-5|NA
CASSTAQGQPQHF
TGTGCCAGTAGTACGGCCCAGGGCCAGCCCCAGCATTTT
>TRBV7-8|TRBD1|TRBJ2-2|few
CASSPKLLRDSRVMATRAGELFF
TGTGCCAGCAGCCCGAAACTTCTCCGGGACAGCCGAGTGATGGCAACCCGGGCCGGGGAGCTGTTTTTT
>TRBV2|NA|TRBJ2-2|once
CASSESRGPNTGELFF
TGTGCCAGCAGTGAGTCCAGGGGCCCAAACACCGGGGAGCTGTTTTTT
>TRBV19|TRBD1|TRBJ2-7|once
CASSRDRGQSYEQYF
TGTGCCAGTAGTAGGGACAGGGGGCAATCCTACGAGCAGTACTTC
>TRBV10-1|TRBD2|TRBJ2-7|NA
CASSEPSGGYEQYF
TGCGCCAGCAGTGAACCTAGCGGGGGTTACGAGCAGTACTTC
>TRBV21-1|NA|TRBJ2-3|NA
CASSSPRDRAPDTQYF
TGTGCCAGCAGCTCTCCCCGGGACAGGGCTCCAGATACGCAGTATTTT
>TRBV5-1|TRBD1|TRBJ2-7|NA
CASSLGTGVYEQYF
TGCGCCAGCAGCTTGGGGACAGGGGTGTACGAGCAGTACTTC
>TRBV19|NA|TRBJ2-3|NA
CASSIVTAGTQYF
TGTGCCAGTAGTATAGTTACAGCGGGTACGCAGTATTTT
>TRBV6-5|NA|TRBJ1-4|NA
CASSSSVVQGFEKLFF
TGTGCCAGCAGTTCCTCGGTCGTCCAGGGGTTTGAAAAACTGTTTTTT
>TRBV6-2/TRBV6-3|TRBD1|TRBJ2-2|NA
CASSYFRGQGATGELFF
TGTGCCAGCAGTTACTTCCGGGGACAGGGGGCTACCGGGGAGCTGTTTTTT
>TRBV19|TRBD1|TRBJ2-5|NA
CASSPGTGGQETQYF
TGTGCCAGTAGTCCGGGGACAGGGGGCCAAGAGACCCAGTACTTC
>TRBV7-9|NA|TRBJ2-5|NA
CASSLPGLAGAYETQYF
TGTGCCAGCAGCTTACCTGGACTGGCGGGGGCCTATGAGACCCAGTACTTC
>TRBV7-8|TRBD1|TRBJ2-4|NA
CASSSGPGQGRNIQYF
TGTGCCAGCAGCTCGGGTCCGGGACAGGGACGAAACATTCAGTACTTC
>TRBV14|TRBD1|TRBJ2-2|once
CASSWDRGTGELFF
TGTGCCAGCAGCTGGGACAGGGGGACCGGGGAGCTGTTTTTT
>TRBV4-1|NA|TRBJ1-3|NA
CASSQDRGGSGNTIYF
TGCGCCAGCAGCCAAGATCGGGGGGGGTCTGGAAACACCATATATTTT
>TRBV3-1/TRBV3-2|NA|TRBJ1-5|NA
CASSQSGQPQHF
TGTGCCAGCAGCCAATCCGGGCAGCCCCAGCATTTT
>TRBV9|TRBD2|TRBJ2-7|NA
CASSPGLAAPQEQYF
TGTGCCAGCAGCCCGGGACTAGCGGCCCCTCAGGAGCAGTACTTC
>TRBV2|NA|TRBJ2-5|NA
CASSGTFRETQYF
TGTGCCAGCAGCGGGACTTTCCGGGAGACCCAGTACTTC
>TRBV24-1|NA|TRBJ2-3|once
CATTDRSTDTQYF
TGTGCCACCACCGACAGATCCACAGATACGCAGTATTTT
>TRBV19|TRBD2|TRBJ2-2|once
CASRTGGHSTGELFF
TGTGCCAGTAGGACGGGGGGGCATAGCACCGGGGAGCTGTTTTTT
>TRBV10-3|NA|TRBJ1-5|NA
CAISELRVGNQPQHF
TGTGCCATCAGTGAGCTCAGGGTGGGGAATCAGCCCCAGCATTTT
>TRBV18|TRBD1|TRBJ1-4|NA
CASSPQGGGGILFF
TGTGCCAGCTCACCACAAGGAGGGGGCGGGATACTGTTTTTT
>TRBV10-1|TRBD2|TRBJ2-5|NA
CASSVAGTGETQYF
TGCGCCAGCAGTGTAGCGGGAACGGGCGAGACCCAGTACTTC
>TRBV29-1|NA|TRBJ1-1|NA
CSVAIGGNTEAFF
TGCAGCGTTGCTATAGGCGGGAACACTGAAGCTTTCTTT
>TRBV28|NA|TRBJ1-5|NA
CASSLPVDGGRDAPQHF
TGTGCCAGCAGTTTACCCGTCGACGGGGGGCGCGACGCGCCCCAGCATTTT
>TRBV19|NA|TRBJ1-2|NA
CASSIPGGGNYGYTF
TGTGCCAGTAGTATACCAGGAGGAGGAAACTATGGCTACACCTTC
>TRBV5-1|NA|TRBJ1-2|NA
CASSPGGANYGYTF
TGCGCCAGCAGCCCCGGCGGAGCTAACTATGGCTACACCTTC
>TRBV9|TRBD1|TRBJ1-6|NA
CASSVGDRGNSPLHF
TGTGCCAGCAGCGTAGGAGACAGGGGTAATTCACCCCTCCACTTT
>TRBV5-1|TRBD1|TRBJ2-7|few
CASSLEGTGWGEQYF
TGCGCCAGCAGCTTGGAAGGGACAGGCTGGGGCGAGCAGTACTTC
>TRBV7-9|TRBD1|TRBJ1-2|NA
CASSFYGSGDSYGYTF
TGTGCCAGCAGCTTTTACGGCTCTGGGGACAGCTATGGCTACACCTTC